Described below is a single T cell receptor beta chain sequence and its context. Its antigen is unknown. This sample stems from a study of T cell responses to AZD1222 COVID-19 vaccine. Points from the study as a whole: Epitopes outside B.1.351 and B.1.1.7 mutated regions reportedly drew nearly half of spike TCRs. Researchers report vaccine-associated CD4 TCRs spanning spike, with dominance at 160-218 and 743-854. Donors were chiefly white British, with a greater number of females, and clonal diversity was perhaps underestimated.

Measured with immunoSEQ multiplex PCR; TCRdb has only the in-frame clones, and not every one. Of approximately 150,000 clones in the sample, around 94% were seen once. CDR1 is MNHNS, CDR2 SASEGT, per germline. The CDR3 has 15 residues. Trimming took 1 base from V and 4 from J, leaving 10 bases between them. Doses given second, at about 4 or about 12 weeks, were pooled. The specimen was peripheral blood, collected 28 days after the second AZD1222 dose. The sequence was collected from an adult who received the AZD1222 COVID-19 vaccine. The genes are TRBV6-1 and TRBJ1-4; possibly TRBD1 for D (5 bases). As DNA, the CDR3 is TGTGCCAGCAGTGAAGTAACAGGTGGTAATGAAAAACTGTTTTTT. Translating it yields CASSEVTGGNEKLFF.